Included here is one T cell receptor (beta chain) sequence, with context. This CDR3 spans 15 amino acids. Germline values: CDR1 SGDLS, CDR2 YYNGEE. Trimming removed 1 base from V and 9 bases from J, with 19 bases in between. The data were obtained in a study of beta chain features in type 1 diabetes. One heparinised blood draw averaging about 116 mL was given by each donor. Investigators reverse transcribed all isolated RNA, so they sequenced expressed TCRB transcripts. Using immunoSEQ multiplex PCR, the repertoire was profiled, and TCRdb retains in-frame clones only, with some absent. The sample contains about 250,000 clones, over 12% of which appear only once.

The sample taken for sequencing was naive CD4+ T cells from blood. The rearrangement joins TRBV9 to TRBJ2-5; perhaps TRBD1 as D (6 bases). The sequence came from a woman aged 35 to 49 in good health. The CDR3 sequence: CASSVFEQTEGAQYF. In nucleotides, the CDR3 is TGTGCCAGCAGCGTATTCGAGCAGACAGAGGGGGCCCAGTACTTC.